This is a list of T cell receptor beta chains from one sample in a study of blood T cells in healthy people across ages. MiXCR, run by TCRdb on the 5' RACE reads, gives a single entry per CDR3 protein. The sample records approximately 800,000 distinct CDR3 sequences, 55% to 65% being singletons. The sequencing sample was made of blood. The source of these receptors is a man younger than 40 in good health. The CDR3 runs from the conserved cysteine through the conserved F or W. A D gene is named only where the DNA matches it firmly. Some rows have no size entry. The others give once, few or many, or a class for an expanded clone.

>.|TRBJ2-5|.|TRBV4-2
TGTGCCAGCAGCCAAGAGAAAAGCGGACAAGAGACCCAGTACTTC
CASSQEKSGQETQYF
>.|TRBJ2-4|.|TRBV6-2/TRBV6-3
TGTGCCAGCAGGGACCTACAGGGAATGGCCAAAAACATTCAGTACTTC
CASRDLQGMAKNIQYF
>.|TRBJ2-1|many|TRBV6-5
TGTGCCAGCAGTTACACCTCTAGAGATGAGCAGTTCTTC
CASSYTSRDEQFF
>.|TRBJ1-1|.|TRBV15
TGTGCCACCAGCAGAGATTTGGTCAGTCTGGAAGCTTTCTTT
CATSRDLVSLEAFF
>TRBD2|TRBJ2-3|once|TRBV20-1
TGCAGTGCTAAGGCGCGGGGGGATTACACAGATACGCAGTATTTT
CSAKARGDYTDTQYF
>.|TRBJ1-5|.|TRBV7-9
TGTGCCAGCAGCTCCTCCGGCGGAGGACTCAATCAGCCCCAGCATTTT
CASSSSGGGLNQPQHF
>TRBD1|TRBJ2-5|.|TRBV10-2
TGCGCCAGCAGTGGACAGGGTCTGGAGACCCAGTACTTC
CASSGQGLETQYF
>.|TRBJ2-3|few|TRBV20-1
TGCAGTGCGGGACGGGGGGCGGGCACAGATACGCAGTATTTT
CSAGRGAGTDTQYF
>TRBD1|TRBJ2-3|.|TRBV5-8
TGTGCCAGGAGGGACAGGGGAACAGATACGCAGTATTTT
CARRDRGTDTQYF
>TRBD2|TRBJ2-1|.|TRBV7-9
TGTGCCAGCCTCCAGACCGGGACTAGTAATGAGCAGTTCTTC
CASLQTGTSNEQFF
>.|TRBJ2-6|.|TRBV18
TGTGCCAGCTCACCATCTGGGACTGGGGCCAACGTCCTGACTTTC
CASSPSGTGANVLTF
>TRBD2|TRBJ2-1|.|TRBV3-1
TGTGCCAGCAGCCAATTAGCGGGGGGGGCCTACAATGAGCAGTTCTTC
CASSQLAGGAYNEQFF
>.|TRBJ2-1|.|TRBV28
TGTGCCACCCTACGTTCCAATGAGCAGTTCTTC
CATLRSNEQFF
>.|TRBJ2-7|.|TRBV4-3
TGCGCCAGCAGCCAAGGGGCCTCCGCGAGCTACGAGCAGTACTTC
CASSQGASASYEQYF
>.|TRBJ2-3|.|TRBV12-3/TRBV12-4
TGTGCCAGCAGTTTTCCACCTAGCACAGATACGCAGTATTTT
CASSFPPSTDTQYF
>TRBD2|TRBJ2-1|.|TRBV11-2
TGTGCCAGCAGCCTCCCCGGGACTAGCGGCTCTCCCAGCTCCTACAATGAGCAGTTCTTC
CASSLPGTSGSPSSYNEQFF
>.|TRBJ1-1|few|TRBV7-9
TGTGCCAGCAGCTTAGCGGTCACGAACACTGAAGCTTTCTTT
CASSLAVTNTEAFF